Presented here are 12 T cell receptor beta chains from one specimen sequenced in a study of technical replicates of blood from several donors. Data came from immunoSEQ multiplex PCR; TCRdb stores just in-frame clones and leaves some out. The sample consists of about 70,000 clones, around 90% of them appearing once. Sequencing was carried out using T cells isolated from PBMCs. Every receptor here comes from a human donor in good health.

V usage is TRBV5-4 and J usage is TRBJ2-1; 12 nucleotides align to TRBD2. This CDR3 has 15 amino acids. Germline CDR1 SGHNT, CDR2 YYREEE (reference sequence). V dropped 5 bases and J dropped 5; count of bases not matched to a gene: 5. DNA of the CDR3: TGTGCCAGCAGTTCTGGACTAGCGGGAAACAATGAGCAGTTCTTC. Protein: CASSSGLAGNNEQFF.

The chain uses TRBV19 and TRBJ1-1; weak D call: TRBD1 (6 bases). V dropped 7 bases and J dropped 2 bases, with 17 bases sitting between them. The CDR3 runs 15 residues. From germline, CDR1 is LNHDA and CDR2 SQIVND (reference sequence). In nucleotides, the CDR3 is TGTGCCAGTAAGACGTATCAGGGGCTTAACACTGAAGCTTTCTTT. Its translation is CASKTYQGLNTEAFF.

This rearrangement joins TRBV7-2 to TRBJ2-1; 9 bases align to TRBD2. Germline CDR1 reads SGHTA; CDR2 reads FQGNSA. The V and J ends lost 0 bases and 7 bases, in that order; junction bases with no gene match: 4. The CDR3 loop spans 15 amino acids. For the CDR3, the DNA is TGTGCCAGCAGCTTAGCGAGCGGGAGGATAAATGAGCAGTTCTTC. Translating it yields CASSLASGRINEQFF.

The J gene is TRBJ1-4, the V gene TRBV6-5; 8 positions match TRBD1. From germline, CDR1 is MNHEY and CDR2 SVGAGI. The ends lost 4 bases at V and 5 bases at J; junction bases unmatched: 6. This CDR3 comprises 15 residues. This CDR3 is CASSLRTGQNEKLFF. The CDR3 DNA follows: TGTGCCAGCAGTTTACGGACAGGGCAGAATGAAAAACTGTTTTTT.

The chain has TRBV9 and TRBJ2-2; 7 bases match TRBD1. Losses at the gene ends were 0 bases for V and 9 bases for J; bases not matched to a gene: 11. CDR1 is SGDLS and CDR2 is YYNGEE in the germline V gene. The CDR3 totals 16 residues. CDR3 region: CASSVVRQGAYRELFF. CDR3 nucleotides: TGTGCCAGCAGCGTAGTTAGACAGGGCGCCTACCGGGAGCTGTTTTTT.

The CDR3 nucleotides read TGTGCCAGCAGTTCCGGGACAGGGGGCTACACCTTC. It translates to CASSSGTGGYTF. The chain employs TRBV27 and TRBJ1-2; 9 positions match TRBD1. The V gene's germline CDR1 is MNHEY and CDR2 SMNVEV (reference sequence). The length of the CDR3 is 12 residues. The trim removed 4 bases at V and 8 bases at J, leaving 2 bases unmatched.

This rearrangement joins TRBV6-5 to TRBJ2-2; 7 nucleotides align to TRBD2. Germline values: CDR1 MNHEY, CDR2 SVGAGI. V trimming: 8 bases; J trimming: 6 bases; junction bases outside the gene matches: 12. The CDR3 covers 15 residues. The CDR3 coding sequence is TGTGCCAGCGCCAGCGGTCAAGCGGGACCCGGGGAGCTGTTTTTT. Encoded protein: CASASGQAGPGELFF.

The rearrangement joins TRBV9 to TRBJ2-7; D unresolved. There are 13 residues in the CDR3. The germline V gene encodes CDR1 SGDLS and CDR2 YYNGEE. V was cut by 0 bases and J by 5 bases, with 9 bases left in between. The CDR3 nucleotides are TGTGCCAGCAGCGTAGGAGGTCGCCACGAGCAGTACTTC. Its protein product is CASSVGGRHEQYF.

This clone was observed a single time. J is TRBJ1-2 and V is TRBV4-3, with D uncertain. CDR3 length: 13 residues. Trimming cost V 1 base and J 3 bases, with 6 bases left between them. Germline lookup yields CDR1 LGHNA and CDR2 YSLEER. CDR3 in amino acids: CASSQVADYGYTF. For the CDR3, the DNA is TGCGCCAGCAGCCAAGTGGCAGACTATGGCTACACCTTC.

V and J are TRBV11-2 and TRBJ1-1; 9 nucleotides agree with TRBD1. The CDR3 consists of 14 residues. Germline CDR1 SGHAT, CDR2 FQNNGV. Trimming at V came to 4 bases and at J to 7 bases, leaving 7 bases not matched to a gene. The CDR3 DNA follows: TGTGCCAGCAGCTCGGAGGGACAGGGTAGTGAAGCTTTCTTT. Translating gives CASSSEGQGSEAFF.

The V and J genes are TRBV9 and TRBJ2-1, with TRBD2 identical over 11 bases. Germline V gene sequence: CDR1 SGDLS, CDR2 YYNGEE. The CDR3 has 15 residues. V shed 3 bases and J 4 bases; nucleotides not matched to a gene: 3. Here the CDR3 reads CASSEGLAEYNEQFF. The DNA for the CDR3 is TGTGCCAGCAGCGAGGGACTAGCGGAGTACAATGAGCAGTTCTTC.

The CDR3 nucleotides read TGTGCCAGCAGCGGGGACAGGGGGACCCCAGACTATGGCTACACCTTC. This codes for CASSGDRGTPDYGYTF. This rearrangement joins TRBV9 to TRBJ1-2; 11 bases line up with TRBD1. The germline CDR1 and CDR2 sequences are SGDLS and YYNGEE. The trim removed 3 bases at V and 3 bases at J, leaving 7 bases unmatched. CDR3 length: 16 amino acids.